This T cell receptor beta chain is from a study of blood T cell repertoires in COVID-19. Data came from immunoSEQ multiplex PCR; TCRdb stores just in-frame clones and leaves some out. This sample has some 140,000 clones, with 84% found just once. Germline-derived CDR1 and CDR2 are LGHDT and YNNKEL (reference sequence). The J segment lost 1 base and the V segment lost 6 bases, leaving 5 bases of the junction unmatched. This CDR3 contains 15 residues. This chain links TRBV3-1 (or the pseudogene TRBV3-2) with TRBJ2-3; TRBD2 matches at 9 bases. The sequencing input was peripheral blood. The clonotype comes from a man aged 60 to 69 with acute or convalescent COVID-19. CDR3 residues: CASRTSGLGTDTQYF. The CDR3 DNA is TGTGCCAGCAGGACTAGCGGTCTTGGCACAGATACGCAGTATTTT.